This T cell receptor beta chain was profiled in a study of shared clonotypes between healthy human individuals. Deep-level assay runs were performed. Each subset's genomic DNA was split evenly across several immunoSEQ plates. Some clones are missing from TCRdb's copy, which holds only in-frame ones; the method was immunoSEQ multiplex PCR. The table includes approximately 710,000 clones, about 90% detected once. The CDR3 covers 16 residues. Deletions cut 0 bases from V and 1 base from J, with 7 bases between. Germline V gene lookup returns CDR1 MNHEY and CDR2 SVGAGI. Sequencing input: memory CD8+ T cells from PBMCs. Regarding subset: CD45RO+ cells pooled with CCR7-negative TemRA cells. The chain has TRBV6-5 and TRBJ2-6; no clear D gene. This clonotype was sampled from a young man in good health. Some clones in this sample may be carry-over from other donors' samples. CDR3 sequence: CASSYSAFSGANVLTF. The CDR3 DNA sequence: TGTGCCAGCAGTTACTCAGCCTTTTCTGGGGCCAACGTCCTGACTTTC.